These 7 T cell receptor beta chains were all obtained from the same sample, sequenced in a study of metastatic and nonmetastatic thyroid tumors. MiXCR reprocessed the PCR reads for TCRdb. The data contain some 55,000 clones, around 20% of them singletons. None of the patients had undergone any treatment ahead of thyroid surgery. Sequenced sample: blood. Every receptor here comes from a female donor with papillary thyroid cancer or a benign thyroid nodule (not recorded which). Some clones in this sample may be carry-over from other donors' samples.

This clone was found many times. Here the CDR3 reads CASSYTGYSYEQYF. Written as DNA, the CDR3 is TGTGCCAGCAGTTACACGGGGTACTCCTACGAGCAGTACTTC. The chain links TRBV6-6 to TRBJ2-7; tentative D call: TRBD2 (5 bases). From germline, CDR1 is MNHNY and CDR2 SVGAGI (reference sequence). CDR3 length equals 14 residues. Deletions cut 2 bases from V and 0 bases from J, with 8 bases between.

This clone was seen ten or more times. The V call is TRBV20-1, the J call TRBJ1-4; D unresolved. V lost 1 base and J 4 bases, leaving 10 bases between the germline ends. Per the germline V gene, CDR1 is DFQATT and CDR2 is SNEGSKA (reference sequence). This CDR3 is 14 amino acids long. The CDR3 DNA follows: TGCAGTGCTAGAGTGGCGAATCATAATGAAAAACTGTTTTTT. It codes for CSARVANHNEKLFF.

This clone was counted many times. The rearrangement joins TRBV30 to TRBJ1-1; no reliable D call. In germline, CDR1 is GTSNPN, CDR2 SVGIG (reference sequence). Trimming took 2 bases from V and 0 from J, leaving 4 bases between them. CDR3 size: 12 residues. The CDR3 DNA follows: TGTGCCTGGAGTAAAATGAACACTGAAGCTTTCTTT. Translated, it gives CAWSKMNTEAFF.

In this sample, this clone turned up many times. The genes are TRBV6-1 and TRBJ2-7; possibly TRBD1 or TRBD2 for D (5 bases each). The CDR3 totals 14 residues. Germline CDR1 MNHNS, CDR2 SASEGT. Trimming removed 0 bases from V and 4 bases from J, with 10 bases in between. CDR3 sequence (DNA): TGTGCCAGCAGTGAAGCAGGGGCGGGTTACGAGCAGTACTTC. It yields the protein CASSEAGAGYEQYF.

The table lists this clone with many counts. This chain connects TRBV30 to TRBJ1-5; 8 nucleotides match TRBD1. V lost 2 bases, J lost 7 bases, and 4 bases stayed unmatched. This CDR3 is 13 amino acids long. CDR1 and CDR2 from the germline V gene are GTSNPN and SVGIG (reference sequence). The CDR3 sequence is CAWSLTGEQPQHF. In DNA form, the CDR3 reads TGTGCCTGGAGTCTGACAGGGGAACAGCCCCAGCATTTT.

As for this clone: Possible read error: a much larger clone is one base away. V and J are TRBV3-1 and TRBJ2-1; the D gene is possibly TRBD2 (5 bases). V was cut by 6 bases and J by 9 bases, with 18 bases left in between. CDR1 is LGHDT, CDR2 YNNKEL, per germline (reference sequence). The CDR3 has 14 amino acids. The CDR3 sequence is CASSAAGGKGEQFF. Written as DNA, the CDR3 is TGTGCCAGCAGTGCTGCTGGAGGTAAGGGTGAGCAGTTCTTC.

Of note for this clone: At one end the junction does not follow the germline gene, possibly because of a read error. The chain has TRBV6-1 and TRBJ2-2; possibly TRBD1 for D (6 bases). Germline V gene lookup returns CDR1 MNHNS and CDR2 SASEGT. The CDR3 covers 15 residues. The CDR3, as DNA: TGTGCCAGCAGCGCCGGGACACTACTCACCGGGGATCTGCTTTTT. This encodes CASSAGTLLTGDLLF.